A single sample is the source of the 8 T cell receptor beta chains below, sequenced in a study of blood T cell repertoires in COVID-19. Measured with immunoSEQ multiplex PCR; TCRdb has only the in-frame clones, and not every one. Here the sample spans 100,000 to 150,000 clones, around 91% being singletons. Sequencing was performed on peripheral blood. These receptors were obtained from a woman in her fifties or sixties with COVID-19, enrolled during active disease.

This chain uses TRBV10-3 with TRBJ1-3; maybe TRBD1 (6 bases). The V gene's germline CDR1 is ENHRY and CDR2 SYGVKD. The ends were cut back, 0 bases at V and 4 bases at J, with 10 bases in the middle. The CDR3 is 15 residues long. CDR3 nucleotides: TGTGCCATCAGTGAGTCTACAGGGAGAGGAAACACCATATATTTT. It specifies CAISESTGRGNTIYF.

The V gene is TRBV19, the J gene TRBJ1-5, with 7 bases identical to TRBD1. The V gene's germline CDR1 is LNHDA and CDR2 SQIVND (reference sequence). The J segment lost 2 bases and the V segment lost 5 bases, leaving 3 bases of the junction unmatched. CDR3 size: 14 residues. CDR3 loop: CASSATGGNQPQHF. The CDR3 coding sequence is TGTGCCAGTAGTGCAACAGGGGGCAATCAGCCCCAGCATTTT.

The CDR3 nucleotides are TGCAGCGTTGCCACCGGGACAGGGATCCACGAGCAGTACTTC. It encodes CSVATGTGIHEQYF. The chain carries TRBV29-1 and TRBJ2-7; 9 bases fit TRBD1. Germline V gene lookup returns CDR1 SQVTM and CDR2 ANQGSEA. With V trimmed by 4 bases and J by 5 bases, 9 bases remained unmatched. The CDR3 spans 14 residues.

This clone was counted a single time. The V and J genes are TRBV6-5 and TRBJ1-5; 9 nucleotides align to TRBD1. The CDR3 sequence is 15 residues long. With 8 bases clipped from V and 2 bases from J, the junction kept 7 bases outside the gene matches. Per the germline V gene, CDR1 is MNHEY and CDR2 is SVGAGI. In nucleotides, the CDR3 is TGTGCCAGCTCGGGACAGGGTGGCGGCAATCAGCCCCAGCATTTT. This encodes CASSGQGGGNQPQHF.

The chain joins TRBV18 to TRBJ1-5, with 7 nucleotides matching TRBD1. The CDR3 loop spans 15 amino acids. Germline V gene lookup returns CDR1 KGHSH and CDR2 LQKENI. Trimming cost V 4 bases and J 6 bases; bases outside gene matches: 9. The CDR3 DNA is TGTGCCAGCTCACAACAGGGGAAAGAGAGTCAGCCCCAGCATTTT. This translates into CASSQQGKESQPQHF.

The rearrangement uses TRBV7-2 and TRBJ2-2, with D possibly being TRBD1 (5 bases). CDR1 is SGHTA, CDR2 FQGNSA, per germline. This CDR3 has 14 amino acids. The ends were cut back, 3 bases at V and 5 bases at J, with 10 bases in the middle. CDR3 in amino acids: CASSFNQGTGELFF. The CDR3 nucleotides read TGTGCCAGCAGCTTCAACCAGGGAACCGGGGAGCTGTTTTTT.

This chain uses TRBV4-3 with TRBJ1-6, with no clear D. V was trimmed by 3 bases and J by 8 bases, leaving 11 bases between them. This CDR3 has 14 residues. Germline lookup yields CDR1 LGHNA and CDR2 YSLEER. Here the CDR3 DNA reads TGCGCCAGCAGCCATATCGATAGAGATTCACCCCTCCACTTT. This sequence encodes CASSHIDRDSPLHF.

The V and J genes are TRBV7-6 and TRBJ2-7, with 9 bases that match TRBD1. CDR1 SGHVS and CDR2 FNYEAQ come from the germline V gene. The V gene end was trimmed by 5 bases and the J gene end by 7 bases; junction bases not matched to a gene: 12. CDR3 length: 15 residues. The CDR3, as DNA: TGTGCCAGCAGCCCATTTTTACAGGGGGCGCGGGAGCAGTACTTC. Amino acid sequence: CASSPFLQGAREQYF. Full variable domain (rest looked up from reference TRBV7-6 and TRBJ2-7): GAGVSQSPRYKVTKRGQDVALRCDPISGHVSLYWYRQALGQGPEFLTYFNYEAQQDKSGLPNDRFSAERPEGSISTLTIQRTEQRDSAMYRCASSPFLQGAREQYFGPGTRLTVT.